A single sample is the source of the 14 T cell receptor beta chains below, sequenced in a study of T cell responses to AZD1222 COVID-19 vaccine. Measured with immunoSEQ multiplex PCR; TCRdb has only the in-frame clones, and not every one. Seen here are approximately 60,000 clones, roughly 88% observed once, and the top ten hold around 20%. Sequencing was performed on peripheral blood, taken on day 0 of AZD1222 vaccination. The receptors were gathered from an adult in good health.

The chain joins TRBV3-1 (or the pseudogene TRBV3-2) to TRBJ1-2; TRBD1 might be the D (6 bases). V shed 3 bases and J shed 7 bases, with 15 bases lying between them. The CDR3 extends over 14 amino acids. Germline V lookup: CDR1 LGHDT, CDR2 YNNKEL (reference sequence). CDR3 loop: CASSHTQGISGYTF. In nucleotides, the CDR3 is TGTGCCAGCAGCCATACGCAGGGGATTAGTGGCTACACCTTC.

In this sample, this clone turned up many times. The chain recombines TRBV27 with TRBJ2-7, with 7 bases aligning to TRBD1. In germline, CDR1 is MNHEY, CDR2 SMNVEV (reference sequence). The CDR3 covers 12 residues. Unmatched junction bases numbered 6, after V lost 6 bases and J lost 7 bases. The CDR3 loop is CASSQTGTEQYF. In DNA form, the CDR3 reads TGTGCCAGCAGCCAGACAGGGACGGAGCAGTACTTC.

V and J are TRBV12-2 and TRBJ1-3. TRBV12-2 counts as a pseudogene. The CDR3 is made up of 16 amino acids. The chain's CDR3 is CASRSLYYPPRNTIYF. Written as DNA, the CDR3 is TGTGCAAGTCGCTCGTTGTACTATCCCCCGCGAAACACCATATATTTT.

The rearrangement links TRBV5-6 to TRBJ1-1, with D unclear. There are 15 residues in the CDR3. The V end lost 0 bases, the J end lost 0 bases, and 9 bases lay between the germline ends. Germline assignment: CDR1 SGHDT and CDR2 YYEEEE. Here the CDR3 DNA reads TGTGCCAGCAGCTTGGATCGGGTAATGAACACTGAAGCTTTCTTT. It codes for CASSLDRVMNTEAFF.

The chain couples TRBV7-3 to TRBJ1-5; 8 bases are a match to TRBD1. The CDR3 totals 15 residues. Trimming took 8 bases from V and 3 from J; bases not matched to a gene: 9. The germline CDR1 and CDR2 sequences are SGHTA and FQGTGA. CDR3 residues: CASPKDRAFNQPQHF. CDR3 nucleotides: TGTGCCAGCCCAAAGGACAGGGCGTTCAATCAGCCCCAGCATTTT.

This chain connects TRBV28 to TRBJ2-1, with TRBD2 as a possible D gene (5 bases). Germline V gene lookup returns CDR1 MDHEN and CDR2 SYDVKM. CDR3 length: 12 residues. With 5 bases removed from V and 5 bases from J, the gap between germline ends came to 7 bases. CDR3 sequence (DNA): TGTGCCAGCAGTATGGAGGACAATGAGCAGTTCTTC. It specifies CASSMEDNEQFF.

V usage is TRBV7-3 and J usage is TRBJ2-2; 7 nucleotides line up with TRBD1. The CDR3 sequence is 14 residues long. Losses at the gene ends were 3 bases for V and 4 bases for J; bases not matched to a gene: 2. Germline assignment: CDR1 SGHTA and CDR2 FQGTGA. The CDR3 DNA follows: TGTGCCAGCAGCTTGACAGGGACCACCGGGGAGCTGTTTTTT. It codes for CASSLTGTTGELFF.

This rearrangement joins TRBV6-1 to TRBJ2-1; 7 bases fit TRBD2. The CDR3 covers 17 residues. Germline V gene sequence: CDR1 MNHNS, CDR2 SASEGT. J was trimmed by 10 bases and V by 1 base; bases with no gene match: 16. CDR3 region: CASSEGRLAWVGTEQFF. The CDR3 nucleotides read TGTGCCAGCAGTGAAGGCCGACTAGCTTGGGTCGGTACCGAGCAGTTCTTC.

A word on this clone: The CDR3 does not end in the conserved phenylalanine or tryptophan, so this is likely a read error. It is unclear where the CDR3 begins or ends on the DNA, so no DNA is shown, and the CDR3 is as TCRdb lists it. CDR3 sequence: CASSQRIYGLAGGCKS. The chain combines TRBV7-2 with TRBJ2-4; the D call in the table, TRBD2, was not verified against the DNA. From germline, CDR1 is SGHTA and CDR2 FQGNSA. The CDR3 is 16 amino acids long, termini counted.

The chain joins TRBV5-5 to TRBJ2-1; TRBD1 aligns across 7 bases. V was clipped by 0 bases and J by 0 bases; unmatched bases: 3. CDR3 length: 16 amino acids. Germline loops: CDR1 SGHKS, CDR2 YYEKEE (reference sequence). The chain's CDR3 is CASSLATGSSYNEQFF. In DNA form, the CDR3 reads TGTGCCAGCAGCTTGGCGACAGGGAGCTCCTACAATGAGCAGTTCTTC.

V usage is TRBV28 and J usage is TRBJ2-4; D is unresolved. The CDR3 has 12 amino acids. The V end was cut by 8 bases, the J end by 5 bases, with 10 bases between. CDR1 is MDHEN, CDR2 SYDVKM, per germline. The CDR3 bases are TGTGCCAGCGGAGTGGCAGAAAACATTCAGTACTTC. This gives the protein CASGVAENIQYF.

The J gene is TRBJ2-2, the V gene TRBV29-1; D not certain. From germline, CDR1 is SQVTM and CDR2 ANQGSEA. V gave up 3 bases and J gave up 5 bases, with 16 bases separating them. The CDR3 covers 15 residues. The CDR3 sequence is CSVEGKLVETGELFF. The CDR3 region has the DNA TGCAGCGTTGAGGGTAAGCTAGTGGAAACCGGGGAGCTGTTTTTT.

This clone was picked up a small number of times. The CDR3 spells CARLRRTYYEQYF. In nucleotides, the CDR3 is TGTGCCAGACTGCGTCGGACTTACTACGAGCAGTACTTC. The rearrangement joins TRBV6-7 to TRBJ2-7; perhaps TRBD2 as D (5 bases). TRBV6-7 is marked as an open reading frame, function uncertain. Trimming cost V 9 bases and J 3 bases, with 15 bases left between them. This CDR3 spans 13 amino acids.

This sequence joins TRBV7-2 and TRBJ1-1, with 10 positions matching TRBD1. Trimming cost V 2 bases and J 7 bases; bases outside gene matches: 10. CDR3 length: 16 residues. Germline CDR1 is SGHTA and CDR2 is FQGNSA. The CDR3 region has the DNA TGTGCCAGCAGCTTAAGACAGGGGGCGCAAGCTGTTGAAGCTTTCTTT. It translates to CASSLRQGAQAVEAFF. Together with reference TRBV7-2 and TRBJ1-1, the CDR3 gives the full variable domain: GAGVSQSPSNKVTEKGKDVELRCDPISGHTALYWYRQSLGQGLEFLIYFQGNSAPDKSGLPSDRFSAERTGGSVSTLTIQRTQQEDSAVYLCASSLRQGAQAVEAFFGQGTRLTVV.